Below, 28 T cell receptor beta chains from the same sample are listed, as sequenced in a study of response to subunit inactivated influenza vaccine (dated by TCRdb to 2017 to 2018). Preparation of the library involved RT-PCR. Sequencer: Illumina HiSeq 2500. The public sequencing data were trimmed at Q25 with fastp and processed into clonotypes with MiXCR by TCRdb, which kept only in-frame beta chains. Every distinct CDR3 protein forms one entry, paired with its most common genes and DNA. The sample table contains fewer than 550,000 distinct CDR3 sequences; only one count was recorded for 25% of them. Clones ranked in the top ten supply about 1.9% of the sample. The sequencing here drew on CD4+ T cells sorted from PBMCs, taken roughly 5 days after vaccination. These receptors all stem from a man aged 50 or older who received an inactivated influenza vaccine. Donor details come from another sample of the same person, matched by shared clones.

V gene TRBV10-3 combines with J gene TRBJ2-3; TRBD2 matches 11 bases. V lost 6 bases to trimming and J lost 0 bases; unmatched junction nucleotides: 2. The CDR3 has 15 amino acids. The germline V gene encodes CDR1 ENHRY and CDR2 SYGVKD. CDR3 bases: TGTGCCATCAGGGGGACTAGCGGTAGCACAGATACGCAGTATTTT. Translated, it gives CAIRGTSGSTDTQYF.

The chain uses TRBV5-1 and TRBJ2-3; a possible D gene is TRBD2 (6 bases). Trimming pared 3 bases from V and 0 bases from J, leaving 11 bases between. Germline assignment: CDR1 SGHRS and CDR2 YFSETQ. The length of the CDR3 is 15 residues. The CDR3 nucleotides are TGCGCCAGCAGCTGGGGTCGGGGGAGCACAGATACGCAGTATTTT. It is translated as CASSWGRGSTDTQYF.

This clonotype was observed a handful of times. The chain uses TRBV7-8 and TRBJ2-2, with D maybe TRBD1 (6 bases). V lost 4 bases and J 7 bases, leaving 13 bases between the germline ends. The germline gives CDR1 SGHVS, CDR2 FQNEAQ. The CDR3 loop spans 14 amino acids. The CDR3 nucleotides are TGTGCCAGCAGCTCCTCAGGGGTCGGCGGGGAGCTGTTTTTT. Translated, it gives CASSSSGVGGELFF.

This clonotype was observed at least ten times. This chain joins TRBV5-1 and TRBJ2-2, with D tentatively TRBD2 (5 bases). The CDR3 is made up of 17 amino acids. V was pared by 0 bases and J by 4 bases, with 16 bases between. CDR1 is SGHRS, CDR2 YFSETQ, per germline. The CDR3 here is CASSLAGGRGFTGELFF. The CDR3 region has the DNA TGCGCCAGCAGCTTGGCCGGTGGGAGAGGGTTCACCGGGGAGCTGTTTTTT.

This clonotype was counted many times. The V gene is TRBV12-3 or TRBV12-4, the J gene TRBJ2-1, with unresolved D. V was shortened by 4 bases and J by 6 bases, with 4 bases between the two germline ends. CDR3 size: 11 residues. This CDR3 reads CASSSGNEQFF. In nucleotides, the CDR3 is TGTGCCAGCAGTTCGGGCAATGAGCAGTTCTTC.

This clonotype was counted between two and nine times. The chain uses TRBV18 and TRBJ1-3; possibly TRBD1 for D (6 bases). Germline CDR1 and CDR2: KGHSH and LQKENI. This CDR3 has 15 residues. The V end was cut by 4 bases, the J end by 2 bases, with 12 bases between. As DNA, the CDR3 is TGTGCCAGCTCACTGACAGGACAACCTGGAAACACCATATATTTT. Translation gives CASSLTGQPGNTIYF. The whole variable domain, remainder taken from reference TRBV18 and TRBJ1-3, is NAGVMQNPRHLVRRRGQEARLRCSPMKGHSHVYWYRQLPEEGLKFMVYLQKENIIDESGMPKERFSAEFPKEGPSILRIQQVVRGDSAAYFCASSLTGQPGNTIYFGEGSWLTVV.

This chain uses TRBV7-2 with TRBJ2-3, with D unresolved. The CDR3 is 16 amino acids. Trimming took off 4 bases at V and 0 bases at J, with 14 bases between the two ends. CDR1 is SGHTA, CDR2 FQGNSA, per germline. The CDR3 nucleotides are TGTGCCAGCAGCTCACCGACGACTTGGAGCACAGATACGCAGTATTTT. Its protein is CASSSPTTWSTDTQYF.

This clonotype has just a few counts. The CDR3 is CAWSVLRGGGEQFF. For the CDR3, the DNA is TGTGCCTGGAGTGTACTGCGGGGGGGCGGTGAGCAGTTCTTC. The gene calls are TRBV30 and TRBJ2-1; TRBD2 matches 9 bases. Germline CDR1 reads GTSNPN; CDR2 reads SVGIG (reference sequence). This CDR3 is 14 amino acids long. V dropped 0 bases and J dropped 9; count of bases not matched to a gene: 6. Together with reference TRBV30 and TRBJ2-1, the CDR3 gives the full variable domain: SQTIHQWPATLVQPVGSPLSLECTVEGTSNPNLYWYRQAAGRGLQLLFYSVGIGQISSEVPQNLSASRPQDRQFILSSKKLLLSDSGFYLCAWSVLRGGGEQFFGPGTRLTVL.

The chain joins TRBV4-2 to TRBJ2-2; 9 bases align to TRBD1. Trimming took 4 bases from V and 5 from J; bases not matched to a gene: 8. Per germline, CDR1 LGHNA and CDR2 YNFKEQ. The CDR3 is made up of 16 amino acids. CDR3 DNA sequence: TGTGCCAGCAGCCGACCGGGACAGGGAATGACCGGGGAGCTGTTTTTT. Translated, it gives CASSRPGQGMTGELFF.

V is TRBV7-2 and J is TRBJ2-7; D may match TRBD1 or TRBD2 (5 bases each). Germline values: CDR1 SGHTA, CDR2 FQGNSA. The CDR3 sequence is 15 residues long. Trimming pared 4 bases from V and 0 bases from J, leaving 13 bases between. This chain's CDR3 is CASSSSGTFSYEQYF. The CDR3 DNA follows: TGTGCCAGCAGCTCTTCGGGGACCTTCTCCTACGAGCAGTACTTC.

This clonotype was observed at least ten times. The genes are TRBV4-1 and TRBJ1-6; D gene unclear. This CDR3 has 15 residues. Trimming took 3 bases from V and 6 from J, leaving 12 bases between them. Germline CDR1 MGHRA, CDR2 YSYEKL. The CDR3 loop reads CASSQASPSNSPLHF. The CDR3 DNA is TGCGCCAGCAGCCAGGCAAGCCCGAGTAATTCACCCCTCCACTTT.

This chain links TRBV4-2 with TRBJ2-1, with a weak D call TRBD1 (6 bases). CDR1 is LGHNA, CDR2 YNFKEQ, per germline. CDR3 size: 15 residues. Trimming cost V 1 base and J 4 bases, with 11 bases left between them. The CDR3 nucleotides are TGTGCCAGCAGCCAAGTCCAGGGGAGTTACAATGAGCAGTTCTTC. Its translation: CASSQVQGSYNEQFF.

This clonotype appeared a few times. The chain couples TRBV10-3 to TRBJ2-3; D uncertain. The CDR3 spans 15 residues. Trimming left V 2 bases short and J 0 bases short, with 9 bases between. Per the germline V gene, CDR1 is ENHRY and CDR2 is SYGVKD. The CDR3, as DNA: TGTGCCATCAGTGAGGGACGGAGCAGCACAGATACGCAGTATTTT. Protein: CAISEGRSSTDTQYF.

Here the CDR3 reads CASSEGLAGAIYTDTQYF. For the CDR3, the DNA is TGTGCCAGCAGTGAGGGACTAGCGGGAGCTATCTACACAGATACGCAGTATTTT. The V gene is TRBV2, the J gene TRBJ2-3, with 14 bases matching TRBD2. J gave up 2 bases and V 3 bases, and 7 bases lay outside the gene matches. Germline values: CDR1 SNHLY, CDR2 FYNNEI. The CDR3 spans 18 residues.

This clonotype was seen only a few times. The chain employs TRBV7-2 and TRBJ2-3; 8 nucleotides align to TRBD2. This CDR3 is built from 16 residues. Trimming cost V 5 bases and J 4 bases; bases outside gene matches: 11. Germline CDR1 and CDR2: SGHTA and FQGNSA. CDR3 coding DNA: TGTGCCAGCAGCGTACGACTAGCGTCCCTCCCAGATACGCAGTATTTT. Its protein is CASSVRLASLPDTQYF.

The chain has TRBV7-8 and TRBJ2-7, with 8 positions matching TRBD2. Per the germline V gene, CDR1 is SGHVS and CDR2 is FQNEAQ. The junction had 7 bases not matched to a gene; V was cut back by 5 bases and J by 7 bases. The CDR3 totals 13 residues. CDR3 bases: TGTGCCAGCAGCCCGGGACTAGTCTGGGAGCAGTACTTC. Encoded protein: CASSPGLVWEQYF.

This clonotype was seen more than once but under ten times. This chain connects TRBV6-1 to TRBJ1-6; D may be TRBD1 (5 bases). The CDR3 length is 14 residues. CDR1 is MNHNS and CDR2 is SASEGT in the germline V gene. Trimming left V 6 bases short and J 11 bases short, with 17 bases between. CDR3 loop: CASSSYGGATPLHF. The CDR3 DNA sequence: TGTGCCAGCAGCAGTTACGGTGGGGCGACACCCCTCCACTTT.

This chain uses TRBV12-3 or TRBV12-4 with TRBJ1-2, with TRBD1 matching 7 bases. This CDR3 contains 15 residues. V trimming: 6 bases; J trimming: 7 bases; junction bases outside the gene matches: 14. CDR3 residues: CASRPRQGGVGGYTF. The CDR3 DNA is TGTGCCAGCAGACCGCGACAGGGCGGGGTGGGTGGCTACACCTTC.

The chain uses TRBV12-3 or TRBV12-4 and TRBJ1-2; D may be TRBD1 (5 bases). The CDR3 contains 14 residues. Trimming stripped 2 bases from V and 8 bases from J, with 15 bases between. The CDR3: CASSLRVRAEGYTF. The CDR3 coding sequence is TGTGCCAGCAGTTTAAGGGTCAGGGCTGAAGGCTACACCTTC.

The rearrangement uses TRBV5-1 and TRBJ2-7; a weak D match, TRBD1 (5 bases). The germline V gene has CDR1 SGHRS and CDR2 YFSETQ. The CDR3 consists of 15 residues. The ends were cut back, 5 bases at V and 4 bases at J, with 19 bases in the middle. CDR3 in DNA: TGCGCCAGCAGACTTGACAGTCCTGCGGCGTACGAGCAGTACTTC. Encoded protein: CASRLDSPAAYEQYF.

Notes on this clonotype: Just one base apart from a much larger clone, this may be a read error. The gene calls are TRBV20-1 and TRBJ1-1; D is unclear. Germline V gives CDR1 DFQATT, CDR2 SNEGSKA (reference sequence). The CDR3 loop spans 13 amino acids. Between the trimmed V and J ends, which lost 4 bases and 0 bases, there was a span of 9 bases. The CDR3 sequence: CSANLVMNTEAFF. The CDR3, as DNA: TGCAGTGCTAACTTGGTTATGAACACTGAAGCTTTCTTT.

This chain uses TRBV4-1 with TRBJ1-4; D remains unclear. Germline lookup yields CDR1 MGHRA and CDR2 YSYEKL. The V and J ends lost 4 bases and 3 bases respectively, with 15 bases between them. The CDR3 has 16 residues. Here the CDR3 reads CASSPLFAGANEKLFF. Here the CDR3 DNA reads TGCGCCAGCAGCCCGCTTTTCGCCGGGGCTAATGAAAAACTGTTTTTT.

This clonotype was recorded a few times. The chain links TRBV20-1 to TRBJ2-7; D remains ambiguous. This CDR3 contains 11 residues. The V end lost 5 bases, the J end lost 5 bases, and 10 bases lay between the germline ends. CDR1 is DFQATT and CDR2 is SNEGSKA in the germline V gene (reference sequence). DNA of the CDR3: TGCAGTGCTGAAGGTGGTCACGAGCAGTACTTC. It codes for CSAEGGHEQYF.

This clonotype was counted only a few times. The chain links TRBV4-1 to TRBJ2-7, with D tentatively TRBD1 (5 bases). The CDR3 is 15 residues long. V lost 0 bases, J lost 5 bases, and 14 bases lay in between. The germline V gene has CDR1 MGHRA and CDR2 YSYEKL. This CDR3 reads CASSQETVRVHEQYF. CDR3 nucleotides: TGCGCCAGCAGCCAAGAAACAGTCAGGGTCCACGAGCAGTACTTC.

V and J are TRBV12-3 or TRBV12-4 and TRBJ2-3, with TRBD2 identical over 9 bases. This CDR3 contains 15 residues. J gave up 2 bases and V 8 bases, and 8 bases lay outside the gene matches. For the CDR3, the DNA is TGTGCCAGCCGAACAGCGGGGGGCCCCACAGATACGCAGTATTTT. Translating gives CASRTAGGPTDTQYF.

This chain links TRBV19 with TRBJ1-5, with D hard to call. Germline V lookup: CDR1 LNHDA, CDR2 SQIVND (reference sequence). Trimming pared 6 bases from V and 0 bases from J, leaving 15 bases between. There are 16 residues in the CDR3. This chain's CDR3 is CASSLRDPYSNQPQHF. The CDR3 coding sequence is TGTGCCAGTAGCCTCCGGGATCCATATAGCAATCAGCCCCAGCATTTT.

The chain links TRBV3-1 to TRBJ2-3; TRBD2 agrees at 14 bases. After removal of 4 bases from V and 4 bases from J, the junction contained 7 bases not matched to a gene. Germline V gene lookup returns CDR1 LGHDT and CDR2 YNNKEL (reference sequence). CDR3 size: 17 residues. The CDR3 here is CASSLRRGLAGADTQYF. The CDR3 DNA reads TGTGCCAGCAGCCTACGTAGGGGACTAGCGGGAGCAGATACGCAGTATTTT.

This clonotype came up a few times. The V call is TRBV7-9, the J call TRBJ1-2; D not resolved. With 8 bases removed from V and 2 bases from J, the gap between germline ends came to 12 bases. Germline V lookup: CDR1 SEHNR, CDR2 FQNEAQ (reference sequence). The CDR3 spans 13 residues. CDR3 sequence (DNA): TGTGCCAGCGTAAGTCCGGTAAACTATGGCTACACCTTC. It is translated as CASVSPVNYGYTF.